This T cell receptor (beta chain) is drawn from a study of blood T cell repertoires in COVID-19. Overall study context: There were acute and convalescent COVID-19 samples, and they came from the United States, Italy and Spain. In each case, the material was cDNA or gDNA derived from T cells, B-cell-depleted T cells, or PBMCs.

Original data processing: Using reference gene primer amplification, nucleated cell counts were estimated. Using immunoSEQ multiplex PCR, the repertoire was profiled, and TCRdb retains in-frame clones only, with some absent. D and trimming were read from the DNA, whereas the V and J calls and clone size are those reported in that table. The sample lists about 150,000 clones, approximately 91% occurring once. Germline CDR1 and CDR2: MDHEN and SYDVKM. CDR3 length: 13 amino acids. The junction had 4 bases not matched to a gene; V was cut back by 2 bases and J by 8 bases. The sample taken for sequencing was peripheral blood. The sequence was obtained from a woman in her sixties or seventies with acute or convalescent COVID-19. The chain recombines TRBV28 with TRBJ1-2; 8 bases agree with TRBD1. The DNA of the CDR3 is TGTGCCAGCAGTTTAGGACAGGGAAGCGGCTACACCTTC. This codes for CASSLGQGSGYTF.